This TCR beta chain was found in a study of blood T cell repertoires in COVID-19. A single count supports this clone. The data were produced by immunoSEQ multiplex PCR, yet TCRdb's version contains in-frame clones alone and is incomplete. Of a few hundred thousand clones in the sample, roughly 90% were seen once. Trimming at V came to 0 bases and at J to 5 bases, leaving 6 bases not matched to a gene. The CDR3 is 15 amino acids. CDR1 is LNHDA, CDR2 SQIVND, per germline (reference sequence). This TCR derives from a woman in her fifties or sixties with active or convalescent COVID-19. The sequenced material came from peripheral blood. J is TRBJ1-2 and V is TRBV19; 7 bases align to TRBD1. As DNA, the CDR3 is TGTGCCAGTAGTATAGAAGGCAGGGGGAAGTATGGCTACACCTTC. Amino acids: CASSIEGRGKYGYTF.